The 8 T cell receptor beta chains below were found in one sample sequenced in a study of cytomegalovirus exposure and HLA in healthy donors. 60 Vbeta and 13 Jbeta primers were used in PCR. Sequencing was performed with immunoSEQ multiplex PCR; in TCRdb, only in-frame clones are kept and a portion is missing. The sample holds more than 95,000 clones, around 80% seen once. The sample taken for sequencing was PBMCs. These TCRs come from a woman aged 40 to 49 in good health and CMV-seronegative.

In this sample, this clone turned up a few times. This chain joins TRBV5-8 and TRBJ2-3, with 7 bases that match TRBD1. CDR1 is SGHTS, CDR2 YDEGEE, per germline. The CDR3 loop spans 16 amino acids. Unmatched junction bases numbered 4, after V lost 0 bases and J lost 0 bases. CDR3 protein: CASSLEGTASTDTQYF. The CDR3 DNA reads as TGTGCCAGCAGCTTGGAAGGGACAGCTAGCACAGATACGCAGTATTTT.

The rearrangement uses TRBV5-4 and TRBJ1-2, with D perhaps TRBD1 (5 bases). V lost 4 bases and J 4 bases, leaving 14 bases between the germline ends. This CDR3 contains 14 residues. Per the germline V gene, CDR1 is SGHNT and CDR2 is YYREEE (reference sequence). The DNA of the CDR3 is TGTGCCAGCAGCCTGCCTCAGGGTAGCTATGGCTACACCTTC. This gives the protein CASSLPQGSYGYTF.

DNA for the CDR3: TGCGCCAGCAGCTTGGCGGAGCGCGAAGCCTACGAGCAGTACTTC. Its protein is CASSLAEREAYEQYF. The V gene is TRBV5-1, the J gene TRBJ2-7; the D is unclear. Germline CDR1 reads SGHRS; CDR2 reads YFSETQ. This CDR3 is 15 amino acids long. Trimming pared 0 bases from V and 2 bases from J, leaving 12 bases between.

V gene TRBV6-5 combines with J gene TRBJ2-3; 13 bases line up with TRBD2. The CDR3 runs 14 residues. The V gene end was trimmed by 11 bases and the J gene end by 3 bases; junction bases not matched to a gene: 5. Germline assignment: CDR1 MNHEY and CDR2 SVGAGI. The chain's CDR3 is CAGATSGGTDTQYF. CDR3 bases: TGTGCCGGCGCGACTAGCGGGGGGACAGATACGCAGTATTTT.

V is TRBV28 and J is TRBJ1-2; TRBD1 matches 10 bases. The CDR3 sequence is 15 residues long. Germline loops: CDR1 MDHEN, CDR2 SYDVKM. V dropped 4 bases and J dropped 5; count of bases not matched to a gene: 7. The CDR3 DNA is TGTGCCAGCAGTTCGACAGGGGGCGCAAGATATGGCTACACCTTC. Amino acids: CASSSTGGARYGYTF.

The chain recombines TRBV19 with TRBJ1-2; a weak D match, TRBD1 (5 bases). Trimming pared 8 bases from V and 7 bases from J, leaving 11 bases between. CDR1 LNHDA and CDR2 SQIVND come from the germline V gene (reference sequence). The CDR3 has 11 amino acids. The CDR3 here is CASSGRCGYTF. The CDR3 bases are TGTGCCAGTTCAGGGCGCTGTGGCTACACCTTC.

The chain employs TRBV6-1 and TRBJ1-2, with D tentatively TRBD1 (6 bases). V shed 7 bases and J shed 4 bases, with 19 bases lying between them. CDR1 and CDR2 from the germline V gene are MNHNS and SASEGT. This CDR3 is built from 15 residues. In DNA, the CDR3 is TGTGCCAGCATGGAGACAGGTTCCCTCAGCTATGGCTACACCTTC. Protein sequence: CASMETGSLSYGYTF.

This clone was seen only once. V and J are TRBV6-5 and TRBJ2-7; TRBD1 aligns across 8 bases. V lost 3 bases and J lost 2; bases outside the gene matches: 3. Germline V gene sequence: CDR1 MNHEY, CDR2 SVGAGI. The CDR3 length is 14 residues. CDR3 bases: TGTGCCAGCAGTTATGACAGGGGCCCCTACGAGCAGTACTTC. It encodes CASSYDRGPYEQYF.